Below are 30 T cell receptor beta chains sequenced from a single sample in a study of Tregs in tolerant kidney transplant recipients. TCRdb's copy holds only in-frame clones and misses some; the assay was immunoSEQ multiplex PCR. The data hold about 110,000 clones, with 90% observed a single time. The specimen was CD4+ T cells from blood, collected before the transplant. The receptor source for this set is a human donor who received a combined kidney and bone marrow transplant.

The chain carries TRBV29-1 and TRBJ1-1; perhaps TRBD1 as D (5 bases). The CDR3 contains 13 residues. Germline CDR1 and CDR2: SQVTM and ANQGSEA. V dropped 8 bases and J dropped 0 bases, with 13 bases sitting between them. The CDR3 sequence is CSLQDTLNTEAFF. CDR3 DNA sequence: TGCAGCTTGCAGGACACCTTGAACACTGAAGCTTTCTTT. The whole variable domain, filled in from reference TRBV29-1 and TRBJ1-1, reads SAVISQKPSRDICQRGTSLTIQCQVDSQVTMMFWYRQQPGQSLTLIATANQGSEATYESGFVIDKFPISRPNLTFSTLTVSNMSPEDSSIYLCSLQDTLNTEAFFGQGTRLTVV.

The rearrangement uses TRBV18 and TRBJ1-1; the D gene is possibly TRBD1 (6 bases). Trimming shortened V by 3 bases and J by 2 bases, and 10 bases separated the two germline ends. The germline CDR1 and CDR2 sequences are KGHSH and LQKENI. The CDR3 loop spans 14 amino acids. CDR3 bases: TGTGCCAGCTCACCCGACAGGCTAAACACTGAAGCTTTCTTT. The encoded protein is CASSPDRLNTEAFF.

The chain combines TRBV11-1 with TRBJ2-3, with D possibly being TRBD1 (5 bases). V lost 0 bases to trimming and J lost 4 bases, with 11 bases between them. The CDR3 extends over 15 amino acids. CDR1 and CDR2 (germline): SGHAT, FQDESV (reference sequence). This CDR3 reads CASSLAQIGADTQYF. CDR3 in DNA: TGTGCCAGCAGCTTAGCCCAAATAGGGGCAGATACGCAGTATTTT.

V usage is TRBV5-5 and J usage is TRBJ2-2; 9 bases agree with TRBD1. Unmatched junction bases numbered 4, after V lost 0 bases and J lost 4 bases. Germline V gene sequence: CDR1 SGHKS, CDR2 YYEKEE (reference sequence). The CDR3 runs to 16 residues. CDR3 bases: TGTGCCAGCAGCTTGGCCAACAGGGGGCTCACCGGGGAGCTGTTTTTT. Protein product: CASSLANRGLTGELFF.

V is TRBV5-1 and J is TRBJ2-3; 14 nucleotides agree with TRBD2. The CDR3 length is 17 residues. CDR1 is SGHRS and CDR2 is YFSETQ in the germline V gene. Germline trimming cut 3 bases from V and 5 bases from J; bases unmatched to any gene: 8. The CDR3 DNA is TGCGCCAGCAGCTCTCCGGGACTAGCGGGAGTAATAGATACGCAGTATTTT. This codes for CASSSPGLAGVIDTQYF.

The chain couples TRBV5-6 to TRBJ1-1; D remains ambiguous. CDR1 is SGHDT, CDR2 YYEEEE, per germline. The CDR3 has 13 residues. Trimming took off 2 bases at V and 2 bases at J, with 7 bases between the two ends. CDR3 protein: CASSFTGNTEAFF. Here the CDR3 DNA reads TGTGCCAGCAGCTTTACGGGAAACACTGAAGCTTTCTTT. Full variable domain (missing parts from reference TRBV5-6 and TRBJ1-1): DAGVTQSPTHLIKTRGQQVTLRCSPKSGHDTVSWYQQALGQGPQFIFQYYEEEERQRGNFPDRFSGHQFPNYSSELNVNALLLGDSALYLCASSFTGNTEAFFGQGTRLTVV.

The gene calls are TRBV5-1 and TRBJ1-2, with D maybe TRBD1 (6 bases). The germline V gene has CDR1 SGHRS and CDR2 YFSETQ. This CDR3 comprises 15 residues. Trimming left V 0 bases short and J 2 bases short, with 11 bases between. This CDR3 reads CASSLVGTLNYGYTF. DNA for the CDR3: TGCGCCAGCAGCTTGGTAGGGACACTCAACTATGGCTACACCTTC.

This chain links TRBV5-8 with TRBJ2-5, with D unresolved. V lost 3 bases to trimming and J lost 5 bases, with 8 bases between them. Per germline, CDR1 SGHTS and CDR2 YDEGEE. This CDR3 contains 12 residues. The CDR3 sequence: CASSSLFETQYF. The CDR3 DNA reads TGTGCCAGCAGCTCCCTATTCGAGACCCAGTACTTC.

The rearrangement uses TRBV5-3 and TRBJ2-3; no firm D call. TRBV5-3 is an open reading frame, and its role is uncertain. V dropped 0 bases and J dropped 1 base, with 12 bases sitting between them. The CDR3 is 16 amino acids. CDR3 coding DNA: TGTGCCAGAAGCTTGGTTCTGTCTACCCGCACAGATACGCAGTATTTT. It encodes CARSLVLSTRTDTQYF.

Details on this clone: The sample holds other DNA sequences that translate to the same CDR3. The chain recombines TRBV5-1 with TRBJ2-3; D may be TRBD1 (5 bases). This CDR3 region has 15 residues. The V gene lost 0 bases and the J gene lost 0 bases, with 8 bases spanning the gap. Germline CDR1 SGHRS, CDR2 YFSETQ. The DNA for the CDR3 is TGCGCCAGCAGCTTGGTGGCAGGGAGCACAGATACGCAGTATTTT. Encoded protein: CASSLVAGSTDTQYF.

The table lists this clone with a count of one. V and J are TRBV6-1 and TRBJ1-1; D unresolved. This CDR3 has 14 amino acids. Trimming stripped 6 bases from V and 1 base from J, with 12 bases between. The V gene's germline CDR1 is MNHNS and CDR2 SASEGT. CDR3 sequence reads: CASSLDSPNTEAFF. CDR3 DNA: TGTGCCAGCAGCTTGGACTCCCCGAACACTGAAGCTTTCTTT.

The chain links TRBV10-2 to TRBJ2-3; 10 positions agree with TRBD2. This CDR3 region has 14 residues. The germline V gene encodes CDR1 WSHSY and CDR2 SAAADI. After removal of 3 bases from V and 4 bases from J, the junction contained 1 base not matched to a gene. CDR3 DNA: TGCGCCAGCAGTGATACTAGCGGGGCAGATACGCAGTATTTT. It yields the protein CASSDTSGADTQYF.

The chain's CDR3 is CASSSSGSTDTQYF. For the CDR3, the DNA is TGTGCCAGCAGTTCTTCAGGGAGCACAGATACGCAGTATTTT. V gene TRBV28 combines with J gene TRBJ2-3; D is perhaps TRBD1 (5 bases). The CDR3 consists of 14 residues. V lost 4 bases to trimming and J lost 0 bases, with 8 bases between them. Germline V gene data show CDR1 as MDHEN and CDR2 as SYDVKM.

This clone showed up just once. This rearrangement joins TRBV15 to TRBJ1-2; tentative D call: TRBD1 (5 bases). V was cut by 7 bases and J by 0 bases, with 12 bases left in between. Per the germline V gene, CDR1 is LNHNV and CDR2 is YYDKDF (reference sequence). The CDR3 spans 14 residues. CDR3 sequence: CATKAGPANYGYTF. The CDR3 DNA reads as TGTGCCACCAAAGCAGGGCCAGCTAACTATGGCTACACCTTC.

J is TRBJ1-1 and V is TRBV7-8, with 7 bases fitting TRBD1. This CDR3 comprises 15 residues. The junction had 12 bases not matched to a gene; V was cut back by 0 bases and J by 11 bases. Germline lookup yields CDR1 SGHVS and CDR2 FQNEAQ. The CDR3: CASSLASGTALRAFF. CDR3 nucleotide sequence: TGTGCCAGCAGCTTAGCCTCCGGGACAGCCTTGAGGGCTTTCTTT.

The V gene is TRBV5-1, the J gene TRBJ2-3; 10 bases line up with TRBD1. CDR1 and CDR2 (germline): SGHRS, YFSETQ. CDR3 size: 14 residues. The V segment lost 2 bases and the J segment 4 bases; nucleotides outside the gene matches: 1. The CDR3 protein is CASSFGQGADTQYF. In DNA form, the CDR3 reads TGCGCCAGCAGCTTCGGACAGGGGGCAGATACGCAGTATTTT. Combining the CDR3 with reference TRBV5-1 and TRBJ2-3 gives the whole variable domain KAGVTQTPRYLIKTRGQQVTLSCSPISGHRSVSWYQQTPGQGLQFLFEYFSETQRNKGNFPGRFSGRQFSNSRSEMNVSTLELGDSALYLCASSFGQGADTQYFGPGTRLTVL.

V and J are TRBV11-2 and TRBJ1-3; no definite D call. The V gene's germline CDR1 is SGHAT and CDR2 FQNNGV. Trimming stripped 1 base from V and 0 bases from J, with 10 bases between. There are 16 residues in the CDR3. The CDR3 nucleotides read TGTGCCAGCAGCTTAGCCGGTTCTTTCTCTGGAAACACCATATATTTT. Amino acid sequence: CASSLAGSFSGNTIYF.

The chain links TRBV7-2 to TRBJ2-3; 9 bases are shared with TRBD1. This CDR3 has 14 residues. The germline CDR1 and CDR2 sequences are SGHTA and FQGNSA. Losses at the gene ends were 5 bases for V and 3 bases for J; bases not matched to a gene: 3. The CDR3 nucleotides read TGTGCCAGCAGCAGGGACAGGGAAACAGATACGCAGTATTTT. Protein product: CASSRDRETDTQYF.

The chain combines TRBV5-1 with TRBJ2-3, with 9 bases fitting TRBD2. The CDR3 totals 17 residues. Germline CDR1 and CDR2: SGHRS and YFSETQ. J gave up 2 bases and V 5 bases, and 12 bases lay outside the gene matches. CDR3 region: CASRGSGGIRPTDTQYF. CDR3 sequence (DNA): TGCGCCAGCAGGGGGAGCGGGGGGATCCGCCCCACAGATACGCAGTATTTT.

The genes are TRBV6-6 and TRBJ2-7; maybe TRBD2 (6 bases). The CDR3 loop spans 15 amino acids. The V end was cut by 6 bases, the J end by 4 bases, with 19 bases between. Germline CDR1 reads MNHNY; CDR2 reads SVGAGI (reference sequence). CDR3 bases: TGTGCCAGCAGCCCTCGACGGGAGAAAGAGTACGAGCAGTACTTC. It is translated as CASSPRREKEYEQYF.

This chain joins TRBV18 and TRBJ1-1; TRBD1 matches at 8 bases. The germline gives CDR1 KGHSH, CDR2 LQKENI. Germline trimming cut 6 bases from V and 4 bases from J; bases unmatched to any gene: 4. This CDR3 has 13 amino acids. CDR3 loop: CASSRGQSTEAFF. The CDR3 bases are TGTGCCAGCTCCAGGGGGCAGAGCACTGAAGCTTTCTTT.

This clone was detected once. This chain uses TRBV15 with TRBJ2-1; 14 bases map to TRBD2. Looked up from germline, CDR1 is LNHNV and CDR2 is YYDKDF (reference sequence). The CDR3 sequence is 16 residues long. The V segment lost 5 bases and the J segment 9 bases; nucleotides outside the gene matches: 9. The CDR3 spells CATSEEGLAGVAEQFF. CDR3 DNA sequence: TGTGCCACCAGCGAAGAGGGACTAGCGGGGGTCGCTGAGCAGTTCTTC. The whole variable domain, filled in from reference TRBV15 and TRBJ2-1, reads DAMVIQNPRYQVTQFGKPVTLSCSQTLNHNVMYWYQQKSSQAPKLLFHYYDKDFNNEADTPDNFQSRRPNTSFCFLDIRSPGLGDTAMYLCATSEEGLAGVAEQFFGPGTRLTVL.

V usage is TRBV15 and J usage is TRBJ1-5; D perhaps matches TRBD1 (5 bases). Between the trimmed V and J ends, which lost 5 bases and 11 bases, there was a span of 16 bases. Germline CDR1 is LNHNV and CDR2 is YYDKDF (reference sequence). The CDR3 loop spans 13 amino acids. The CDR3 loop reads CATSRARGETQHF. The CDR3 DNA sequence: TGTGCCACCAGCCGGGCCCGGGGGGAGACCCAGCATTTT.

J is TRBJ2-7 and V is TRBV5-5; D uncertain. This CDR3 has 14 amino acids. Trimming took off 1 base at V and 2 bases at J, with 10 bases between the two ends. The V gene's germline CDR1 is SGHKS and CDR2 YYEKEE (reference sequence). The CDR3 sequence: CASSLQLLTYEQYF. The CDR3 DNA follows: TGTGCCAGCAGCTTGCAACTCCTGACCTACGAGCAGTACTTC.

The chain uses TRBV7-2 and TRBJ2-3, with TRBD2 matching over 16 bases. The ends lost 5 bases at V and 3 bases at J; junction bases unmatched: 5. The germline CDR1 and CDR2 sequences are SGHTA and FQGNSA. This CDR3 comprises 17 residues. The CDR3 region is CASSPPGLAGGTDTQYF. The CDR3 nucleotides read TGTGCCAGCAGCCCCCCGGGACTAGCGGGGGGGACAGATACGCAGTATTTT. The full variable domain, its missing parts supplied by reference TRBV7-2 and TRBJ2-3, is GAGVSQSPSNKVTEKGKDVELRCDPISGHTALYWYRQSLGQGLEFLIYFQGNSAPDKSGLPSDRFSAERTGGSVSTLTIQRTQQEDSAVYLCASSPPGLAGGTDTQYFGPGTRLTVL.

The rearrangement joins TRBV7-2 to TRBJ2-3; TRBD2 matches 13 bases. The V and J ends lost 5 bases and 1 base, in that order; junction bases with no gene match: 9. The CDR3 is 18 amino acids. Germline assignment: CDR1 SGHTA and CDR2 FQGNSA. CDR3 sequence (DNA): TGTGCCAGCAGCAAGACTAGCGGGGGGTCTATAGGCACAGATACGCAGTATTTT. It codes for CASSKTSGGSIGTDTQYF.

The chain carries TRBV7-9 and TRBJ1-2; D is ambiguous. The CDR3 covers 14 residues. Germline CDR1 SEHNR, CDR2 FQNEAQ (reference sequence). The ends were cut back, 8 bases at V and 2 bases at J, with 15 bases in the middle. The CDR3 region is CASRRDGENYGYTF. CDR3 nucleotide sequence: TGTGCCAGCCGCCGAGACGGGGAAAACTATGGCTACACCTTC.

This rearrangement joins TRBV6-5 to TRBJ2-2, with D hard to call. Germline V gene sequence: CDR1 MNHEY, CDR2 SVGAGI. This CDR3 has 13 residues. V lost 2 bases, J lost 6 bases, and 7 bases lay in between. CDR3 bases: TGTGCCAGCAGTTACCCGGTCCCCGGGGAGCTGTTTTTT. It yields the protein CASSYPVPGELFF.

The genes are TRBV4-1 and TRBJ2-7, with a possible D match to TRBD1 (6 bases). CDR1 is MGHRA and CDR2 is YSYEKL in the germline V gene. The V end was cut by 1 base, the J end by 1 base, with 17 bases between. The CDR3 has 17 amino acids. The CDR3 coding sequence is TGCGCCAGCAGCCAAGGCAGGGGTTTCGAAATGTCCTACGAGCAGTACTTC. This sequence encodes CASSQGRGFEMSYEQYF.

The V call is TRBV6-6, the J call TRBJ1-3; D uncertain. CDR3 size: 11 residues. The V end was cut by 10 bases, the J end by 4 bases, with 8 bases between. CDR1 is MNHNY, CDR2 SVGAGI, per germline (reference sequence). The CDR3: CAISPGNTIYF. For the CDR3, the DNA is TGTGCCATCTCCCCGGGAAACACCATATATTTT.